A single sample is the source of the 19 T cell receptor beta chains below, sequenced in a study of control samples from healthy donors and cancer patients. Profiled with immunoSEQ multiplex PCR; TCRdb holds only in-frame clones, not every one. The sample lists about 120,000 clones, approximately 90% occurring once. Material: blood. The receptors stem from a man aged 25 to 40 in good health.

This rearrangement joins TRBV7-9 to TRBJ2-5; 7 bases agree with TRBD1. Per germline, CDR1 SEHNR and CDR2 FQNEAQ (reference sequence). The CDR3 extends over 15 amino acids. The trim removed 2 bases at V and 1 base at J, leaving 4 bases unmatched. This CDR3 is CASSLSRQGQETQYF. CDR3 sequence (DNA): TGTGCCAGCAGCTTATCCCGACAGGGCCAAGAGACCCAGTACTTC.

V usage is TRBV2 and J usage is TRBJ1-3, with 8 positions matching TRBD1. Germline-derived CDR1 and CDR2 are SNHLY and FYNNEI. V lost 6 bases and J lost 4; bases outside the gene matches: 11. The CDR3 contains 16 residues. The CDR3 spells CASRDIGQGGGNTIYF. In DNA form, the CDR3 reads TGTGCCAGCAGGGATATTGGACAGGGTGGCGGAAACACCATATATTTT.

The chain employs TRBV9 and TRBJ2-7; 9 bases are shared with TRBD1. The CDR3 totals 14 residues. Germline V lookup: CDR1 SGDLS, CDR2 YYNGEE. The trim removed 0 bases at V and 6 bases at J, leaving 4 bases unmatched. CDR3 DNA: TGTGCCAGCAGCGTAGGGACAGGGGTGGGCGAGCAGTACTTC. It translates to CASSVGTGVGEQYF.

The chain links TRBV5-1 to TRBJ1-3, with no clear D. CDR1 and CDR2 (germline): SGHRS, YFSETQ. V was shortened by 5 bases and J by 3 bases, with 9 bases between the two germline ends. The length of the CDR3 is 13 residues. CDR3 nucleotide sequence: TGCGCCAGCAGTCCCATGGGTGGAAACACCATATATTTT. Residues: CASSPMGGNTIYF. Complete variable domain (other parts from reference TRBV5-1 and TRBJ1-3): KAGVTQTPRYLIKTRGQQVTLSCSPISGHRSVSWYQQTPGQGLQFLFEYFSETQRNKGNFPGRFSGRQFSNSRSEMNVSTLELGDSALYLCASSPMGGNTIYFGEGSWLTVV.

This rearrangement joins TRBV19 to TRBJ1-4; no reliable D call. Germline V gene data show CDR1 as LNHDA and CDR2 as SQIVND (reference sequence). The CDR3 is made up of 15 amino acids. V gave up 5 bases and J gave up 0 bases, with 10 bases separating them. The CDR3 sequence is CASSFGRATNEKLFF. The CDR3 DNA is TGTGCCAGTAGTTTCGGACGGGCAACTAATGAAAAACTGTTTTTT.

The genes are TRBV24-1 and TRBJ1-5; D call uncertain. The CDR3 is made up of 13 amino acids. V was pared by 7 bases and J by 0 bases, with 6 bases between. Germline V gene lookup returns CDR1 KGHDR and CDR2 SFDVKD. The CDR3 sequence: CATRRDSNQPQHF. The CDR3 bases are TGTGCCACCAGGCGGGATAGCAATCAGCCCCAGCATTTT.

This chain joins TRBV21-1 and TRBJ1-2; the table's D call TRBD1 went unverified against the DNA. TRBV21-1 is an annotated pseudogene. There are 13 residues in the CDR3. In DNA, the CDR3 is TGTGCCAGCAGCAGAGAAAGGGGCTATGGCTACACCTTC. It encodes CASSRERGYGYTF.

The chain's CDR3 is CASSDRAQRTATEAFF. The CDR3 DNA follows: TGTGCCAGCAGTGATCGGGCCCAAAGGACAGCCACTGAAGCTTTCTTT. This sequence joins TRBV2 and TRBJ1-1, with a possible D match to TRBD1 (6 bases). The CDR3 spans 16 residues. Germline-derived CDR1 and CDR2 are SNHLY and FYNNEI. Between the trimmed V and J ends, which lost 3 bases and 4 bases, there was a span of 18 bases. The entire variable domain, with the rest obtained from reference TRBV2 and TRBJ1-1, is as follows: EPEVTQTPSHQVTQMGQEVILRCVPISNHLYFYWYRQILGQKVEFLVSFYNNEISEKSEIFDDQFSVERPDGSNFTLKIRSTKLEDSAMYFCASSDRAQRTATEAFFGQGTRLTVV.

This clone was seen once. This sequence joins TRBV5-5 and TRBJ2-4, with D perhaps matching TRBD1 or TRBD2 (6 bases each). Germline CDR1 SGHKS, CDR2 YYEKEE (reference sequence). CDR3 size: 16 residues. Trimming stripped 0 bases from V and 1 base from J, with 11 bases between. CDR3 loop: CASSLGGAPAKNIQYF. In DNA, the CDR3 is TGTGCCAGCAGCTTGGGGGGGGCACCCGCCAAAAACATTCAGTACTTC. The full variable domain, in which reference TRBV5-5 and TRBJ2-4 provide the parts outside the CDR3, is DAGVTQSPTHLIKTRGQQVTLRCSPISGHKSVSWYQQVLGQGPQFIFQYYEKEERGRGNFPDRFSARQFPNYSSELNVNALLLGDSALYLCASSLGGAPAKNIQYFGAGTRLSVL.

This chain connects TRBV11-2 to TRBJ1-4; D not certain. The CDR3 totals 15 residues. V lost 0 bases and J 4 bases, leaving 9 bases between the germline ends. Germline-derived CDR1 and CDR2 are SGHAT and FQNNGV. CDR3 bases: TGTGCCAGCAGCTTAGATTTGTACGGTAATGAAAAACTGTTTTTT. Translated, it gives CASSLDLYGNEKLFF.

The chain combines TRBV19 with TRBJ1-4, with no clear D. The V and J ends lost 5 bases and 8 bases respectively, with 9 bases between them. The CDR3 has 12 amino acids. Germline values: CDR1 LNHDA, CDR2 SQIVND (reference sequence). The CDR3 DNA follows: TGTGCCAGTAGTTATAGCAGGGAAAAACTGTTTTTT. Protein product: CASSYSREKLFF.

This clone has a handful of counts. The chain combines TRBV5-1 with TRBJ1-1; weak D call: TRBD1 (5 bases). Germline values: CDR1 SGHRS, CDR2 YFSETQ. CDR3 length: 14 residues. V was shortened by 6 bases and J by 0 bases, with 12 bases between the two germline ends. The DNA of the CDR3 is TGCGCCAGCATCCGTGACAGCATGAACACTGAAGCTTTCTTT. Its protein product is CASIRDSMNTEAFF.

The rearrangement uses TRBV30 and TRBJ2-7; tentative D call: TRBD1 (6 bases). CDR1 is GTSNPN and CDR2 is SVGIG in the germline V gene (reference sequence). V shed 2 bases and J shed 4 bases, with 12 bases lying between them. There are 13 residues in the CDR3. The CDR3 loop reads CAWSRGKAYEQYV. The CDR3 coding sequence is TGTGCCTGGAGTAGGGGGAAAGCTTACGAGCAGTACGTC.

The chain links TRBV5-6 to TRBJ2-3; 9 bases match TRBD2. The CDR3 spans 16 residues. V lost 4 bases to trimming and J lost 0 bases; unmatched junction nucleotides: 6. Germline CDR1 is SGHDT and CDR2 is YYEEEE. As DNA, the CDR3 is TGTGCCAGCAGCCACGCGGCGGGGGGGAGCACAGATACGCAGTATTTT. This sequence encodes CASSHAAGGSTDTQYF. The full variable domain, with the rest looked up from reference TRBV5-6 and TRBJ2-3, is DAGVTQSPTHLIKTRGQQVTLRCSPKSGHDTVSWYQQALGQGPQFIFQYYEEEERQRGNFPDRFSGHQFPNYSSELNVNALLLGDSALYLCASSHAAGGSTDTQYFGPGTRLTVL.

The chain links TRBV18 to TRBJ1-2; D perhaps matches TRBD1 (5 bases). The V and J ends lost 1 base and 1 base respectively, with 7 bases between them. The germline CDR1 and CDR2 sequences are KGHSH and LQKENI. CDR3 length: 14 amino acids. CDR3 amino acids: CASSPQGSNYGYTF. CDR3 nucleotides: TGTGCCAGCTCACCACAGGGGAGTAACTATGGCTACACCTTC.

This chain joins TRBV28 and TRBJ1-5; weak D call: TRBD1 (5 bases). The CDR3 is 13 residues long. Germline CDR1 is MDHEN and CDR2 is SYDVKM. V was clipped by 9 bases and J by 5 bases, with 14 bases between them. The CDR3 region is CASNRQWDQPQHF. The CDR3, as DNA: TGTGCCAGTAATCGACAGTGGGATCAGCCCCAGCATTTT.

This clone was counted a few times. This chain uses TRBV28 with TRBJ2-5; D might be TRBD2 (5 bases). CDR3 length equals 13 residues. The V gene lost 7 bases and the J gene lost 2 bases, with 11 bases spanning the gap. Per germline, CDR1 MDHEN and CDR2 SYDVKM. This CDR3 is CASKGSVQETQYF. CDR3 DNA sequence: TGTGCCAGCAAGGGTAGCGTTCAAGAGACCCAGTACTTC.

In its sample, this clone was seen many times. The chain links TRBV15 to TRBJ2-7; TRBD1 matches 7 bases. The junction had 8 bases not matched to a gene; V was cut back by 2 bases and J by 1 base. The CDR3 is made up of 16 amino acids. CDR1 is LNHNV, CDR2 YYDKDF, per germline (reference sequence). Here the CDR3 DNA reads TGTGCCACCAGCAGACCTGGGACAGCGAAATCCTACGAGCAGTACTTC. Its protein product is CATSRPGTAKSYEQYF. Based on the CDR3 plus reference TRBV15 and TRBJ2-7, the full variable domain is DAMVIQNPRYQVTQFGKPVTLSCSQTLNHNVMYWYQQKSSQAPKLLFHYYDKDFNNEADTPDNFQSRRPNTSFCFLDIRSPGLGDTAMYLCATSRPGTAKSYEQYFGPGTRLTVT.

The rearrangement uses TRBV6-6 and TRBJ1-1; D is undetermined. The CDR3 extends over 11 amino acids. Germline V gives CDR1 MNHNY, CDR2 SVGAGI (reference sequence). Trimming left V 2 bases short and J 13 bases short, with 11 bases between. CDR3 bases: TGTGCCAGCAGTTACCCTAGGCAGGTTTTCTTT. This sequence encodes CASSYPRQVFF.